Described below is a single T cell receptor (beta chain) sequence and its context. What it binds is unknown. This entry belongs to a study of T-cell memory formation after mild COVID-19. Study-wide results and caveats: Day 15 to 85 contracting clones showed balanced CD4/CD8; day 15 to 37 expanders favored CD4+.

TCRdb re-called the 5' RACE reads through MiXCR, storing one row per CDR3 protein. Here the sample spans around 510,000 distinct CDR3 sequences, about a fifth being singletons. This CDR3 has 15 residues. The germline CDR1 and CDR2 sequences are SGHAT and FQDESV (reference sequence). Trimming took 6 bases from V and 0 from J; bases not matched to a gene: 4. This clonotype originated in an adult woman who had mild COVID-19 (a few samples of this study predate the infection). Cell type and time point are not known. Sequenced input: PBMCs or a T cell subset sorted from them (not recorded which). The V call is TRBV11-1, the J call TRBJ2-2; TRBD1 aligns across 7 bases. The CDR3 DNA reads TGTGCCAGCAGAAAGACAGGGTCGAACACCGGGGAGCTGTTTTTT. Translated: CASRKTGSNTGELFF.